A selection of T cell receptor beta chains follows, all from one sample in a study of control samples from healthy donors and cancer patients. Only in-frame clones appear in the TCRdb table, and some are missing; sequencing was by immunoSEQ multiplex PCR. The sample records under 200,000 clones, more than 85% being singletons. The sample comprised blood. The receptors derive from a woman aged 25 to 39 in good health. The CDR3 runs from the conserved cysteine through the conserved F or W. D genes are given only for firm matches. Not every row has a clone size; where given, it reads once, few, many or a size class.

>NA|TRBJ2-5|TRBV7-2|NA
TGTGCCAGCAGCTTATCAGGAAACCAAGAGACCCAGTACTTC
CASSLSGNQETQYF
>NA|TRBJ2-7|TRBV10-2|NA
TGCGCCAGCAGTGTCTCGGGGGCCGAGCAGTACTTC
CASSVSGAEQYF
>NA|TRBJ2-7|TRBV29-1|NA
TGCAGCGTTGGTGCAGGCGTCACCTACGAGCAGTACTTC
CSVGAGVTYEQYF
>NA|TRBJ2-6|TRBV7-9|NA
TGTGCCAGCAGCTTAGTTATCATCTCTGGGGCCAACGTCCTGACTTTC
CASSLVIISGANVLTF
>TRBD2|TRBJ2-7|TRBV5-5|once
TGTGCCAGCAGCTCCTCCGGTGCGGGAGTGTGGTACGAGCAGTACTTC
CASSSSGAGVWYEQYF
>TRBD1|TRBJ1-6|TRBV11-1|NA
TGTGCCAGCAGCTATCGGGACAGCTATTCACCCCTCCACTTT
CASSYRDSYSPLHF
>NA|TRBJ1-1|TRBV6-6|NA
TGTGCCAGCAGGCTAGGACAAATCAACACTGAAGCTTTCTTT
CASRLGQINTEAFF
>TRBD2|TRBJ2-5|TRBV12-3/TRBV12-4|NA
TGTGCCAGCAGGGGACTAGCGGAGACCCAGTACTTC
CASRGLAETQYF
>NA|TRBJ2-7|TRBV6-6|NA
TGTGCCAGCAGTCAGACACGGTCCCCCTACGAGCAGTACTTC
CASSQTRSPYEQYF
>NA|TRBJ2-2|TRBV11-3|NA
TGTGCCAGCAGCTTGGAGGGGGGCGGGGAGCTGTTTTTT
CASSLEGGGELFF
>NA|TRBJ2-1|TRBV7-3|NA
TGTGCCAGCAGCTTAAGGGGGCTCGGCAATCAGCAGTTCTTC
CASSLRGLGNQQFF
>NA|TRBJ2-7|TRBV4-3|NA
TGCGCCAGCAGCCAAGATCACAGCCAGAGCTACGAGCAGTACTTC
CASSQDHSQSYEQYF
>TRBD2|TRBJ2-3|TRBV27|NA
TGTGCCAGCAGTTTATCGCCTAGCGGTTATAGCACAGATACGCAGTATTTT
CASSLSPSGYSTDTQYF
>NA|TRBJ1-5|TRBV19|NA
TGTGCCAGTAGTCCTGGTAGCGGTCAGCCCCAGCATTTT
CASSPGSGQPQHF
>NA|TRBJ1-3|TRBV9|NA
TGTGCCAGCAGCGTAGGATTCCGCACGGACATCTCTGGAAACACCATATATTTT
CASSVGFRTDISGNTIYF
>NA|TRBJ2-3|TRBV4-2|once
TGTGCCAGCAGCCAAGGCCTAAGGACTAATTTAAACACAGATACGCAGTATTTT
CASSQGLRTNLNTDTQYF
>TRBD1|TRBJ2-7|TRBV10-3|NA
TGTGCCATCAGTGCGGGACAGGCCTACGAGCAGTACTTC
CAISAGQAYEQYF
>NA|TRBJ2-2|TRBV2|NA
TGTGCCAGCAGGGGGCCGGGGGAGCTGTTTTTT
CASRGPGELFF